The rows below give T cell receptor beta chains drawn from one sample of a study of vaccination and CD4 T cells after COVID-19. TCRdb passed the PCR reads through MiXCR, listing each CDR3 protein once. This table has about 15,000 distinct CDR3 sequences, roughly two fifths appearing once. These receptors have no known antigen. Sequenced: cultured CD4+ T cells from blood. These receptors originate from a human donor with COVID-19. The CDR3 runs from the conserved cysteine through the conserved F or W. A D gene is named only where the DNA matches it firmly. The size field is filled for only some rows; it gives once, few, many or a size class.

j_gene,d_gene,v_gene,abundance,CDR3aa,CDR3nt
TRBJ2-1,NA,TRBV6-1,NA,CASSPRPSRYEQFF,TGTGCCAGCAGTCCCCGTCCTAGTAGGTATGAGCAGTTCTTC
TRBJ1-2,TRBD1,TRBV7-3,NA,CASSSGQGGGYTF,TGTGCCAGCAGCTCCGGACAGGGAGGAGGCTACACCTTC
TRBJ1-2,TRBD1,TRBV6-2/TRBV6-3,NA,CASSPAGTGGRGYTF,TGTGCCAGCAGTCCAGCCGGGACAGGGGGCCGCGGCTACACCTTC
TRBJ1-1,TRBD1,TRBV20-1,NA,CSARDRQGAGGIRDTEAFF,TGCAGTGCTAGAGATCGGCAGGGGGCCGGGGGTATCCGCGACACTGAAGCTTTCTTT
TRBJ2-2,NA,TRBV4-1,NA,CASSQDRRTGELFF,TGCGCCAGCAGCCAAGATCGCCGCACCGGGGAGCTGTTTTTT
TRBJ2-1,NA,TRBV24-1,NA,CATSDTTGREFF,TGTGCCACCAGTGACACTACAGGGAGGGAGTTCTTC
TRBJ2-6,NA,TRBV2,NA,CASSVRAGDHSGANVLTF,TGTGCCAGCAGTGTTCGGGCAGGGGACCACTCTGGGGCCAACGTCCTGACTTTC
TRBJ2-3,TRBD2,TRBV24-1,NA,CATSDRGSSGGDTQYF,TGTGCCACCAGTGATAGGGGTTCCAGCGGGGGGGATACGCAGTATTTT
TRBJ1-2,NA,TRBV12-1,large,CASSFPRTPGTANYGYTF,TGTGCCAGCAGCTTCCCCCGCACCCCGGGGACGGCTAACTATGGCTACACCTTC
TRBJ1-3,NA,TRBV7-8,NA,CASSRMGVSGNTIYF,TGTGCCAGCAGCCGGATGGGGGTGAGCGGAAACACCATATATTTT
TRBJ2-2,NA,TRBV4-1,NA,CASSQALANTGELFF,TGCGCCAGCAGCCAAGCACTAGCGAACACCGGGGAGCTGTTTTTT
TRBJ2-1,TRBD2,TRBV7-2,NA,CASSLDPGGEQFF,TGTGCCAGCAGCTTAGATCCGGGAGGAGAGCAGTTCTTC
TRBJ1-2,TRBD1,TRBV6-2/TRBV6-3,NA,CASSTTGGPDYGYTF,TGTGCCAGCAGTACCACAGGGGGGCCGGACTATGGCTACACCTTC